This is a list of T cell receptor beta chains from one sample in a study of T cell responses to AZD1222 COVID-19 vaccine. Sequencing used immunoSEQ multiplex PCR; TCRdb keeps in-frame clones, though not all of them. The sample consists of over 85,000 clones, around 90% of them appearing once. This material consisted of peripheral blood, taken on day 0 of AZD1222 vaccination. The source of these receptors is an adult in good health. Both conserved end residues are part of each CDR3. The D gene is left open where the match is weak. A row's size may be missing; if present it is once, few, many or a size class.

length: 14
size: NA
J: TRBJ1-1
D: NA
V: TRBV6-5
DNA: TGTGCCAGCAGTTACAGTTACTCGAACACTGAAGCTTTCTTT
CDR3: CASSYSYSNTEAFF

length: 17
size: NA
J: TRBJ1-6
D: TRBD1
V: TRBV6-2/TRBV6-3
DNA: TGTGCCAGCAGTTACTCGGGACAGGGAGGACCCAATTCACCCCTCCACTTT
CDR3: CASSYSGQGGPNSPLHF

length: 13
size: once
J: TRBJ1-2
D: TRBD1
V: TRBV9
DNA: TGTGCCAGCAGCGTTGGACAGGGGGTTGGCTACACCTTC
CDR3: CASSVGQGVGYTF

length: 20
size: NA
J: TRBJ2-1
D: TRBD1
V: TRBV9
DNA: TGTGCCAGCAGCGTAGCGACGGGCCAGGGGGTTGGTCGGGGCTACAATGAGCAGTTCTTC
CDR3: CASSVATGQGVGRGYNEQFF

length: 13
size: NA
J: TRBJ1-2
D: TRBD1
V: TRBV29-1
DNA: TGCAGCGTTCCGGACAGGGGAGGCATTGGCTACACCTTC
CDR3: CSVPDRGGIGYTF

length: 13
size: NA
J: TRBJ1-1
D: NA
V: TRBV3-1/TRBV3-2
DNA: TGTGCCACGTCGGGGCAGGAGGACACTGAAGCTTTCTTT
CDR3: CATSGQEDTEAFF

length: 16
size: NA
J: TRBJ1-5
D: NA
V: TRBV15
DNA: TGTGCCACCAGCAAGGGGTTGGGGTGGTGGAGTCAGCCCCAGCATTTT
CDR3: CATSKGLGWWSQPQHF

length: 16
size: NA
J: TRBJ1-1
D: TRBD1
V: TRBV18
DNA: TGTGCCAGCTCACAGAAAGAGGGGGCTGAGAACACTGAAGCTTTCTTT
CDR3: CASSQKEGAENTEAFF

length: 15
size: NA
J: TRBJ1-5
D: NA
V: TRBV29-1
DNA: TGCAGCGTGGCTGATGGATGGCTCGGGAATCAGCCCCAGCATTTT
CDR3: CSVADGWLGNQPQHF

length: 16
size: NA
J: TRBJ2-7
D: NA
V: TRBV4-2
DNA: TGTGCCAGCAGCCAAGATCACCCAGGGGGGTCCTACGAGCAGTACTTC
CDR3: CASSQDHPGGSYEQYF

length: 19
size: once
J: TRBJ2-3
D: TRBD2
V: TRBV12-5
DNA: TGTGCTAGTGGCCAACCACCTAGCGGGGGGCCGTTAAGGGTAGATACGCAGTATTTT
CDR3: CASGQPPSGGPLRVDTQYF

length: 17
size: NA
J: TRBJ1-5
D: TRBD1
V: TRBV27
DNA: TGTGCCAGCAGTCCGGGACAGGGGGCCAGGAGCAATCAGCCCCAGCATTTT
CDR3: CASSPGQGARSNQPQHF

length: 15
size: once
J: TRBJ1-1
D: NA
V: TRBV6-2/TRBV6-3
DNA: TGTGCCAGCAGTTTACCCCCCGTTGGGGTCACTGAAGCTTTCTTT
CDR3: CASSLPPVGVTEAFF

length: 11
size: NA
J: TRBJ2-5
D: NA
V: TRBV6-5
DNA: TGTGCCAGCAGTTACGGGCGGACCCAGTACTTC
CDR3: CASSYGRTQYF

length: 9
size: NA
J: TRBJ1-4
D: NA
V: TRBV20-1
DNA: TGCAGTGCTAGCCAGGGCCTGTTTTTT
CDR3: CSASQGLFF

length: 15
size: NA
J: TRBJ1-4
D: NA
V: TRBV5-1
DNA: TGCGCCAGCAGCTTCTCGACAGGCAGTGATGAAAAACTGTTTTTT
CDR3: CASSFSTGSDEKLFF

length: 15
size: NA
J: TRBJ2-5
D: NA
V: TRBV28
DNA: TGTGCCAGCAGTTTACAGTTGGGGGATCGAGAGACCCAGTACTTC
CDR3: CASSLQLGDRETQYF

length: 15
size: NA
J: TRBJ2-3
D: TRBD2
V: TRBV18
DNA: TGTGCCAGCTCACTAGCGGGGGGCCCGACAGATACGCAGTATTTT
CDR3: CASSLAGGPTDTQYF

length: 15
size: NA
J: TRBJ2-7
D: NA
V: TRBV6-5
DNA: TGTGCCAGCAGTTACTCGAACGTGGCCGCGTCAGAGCAGTACTTC
CDR3: CASSYSNVAASEQYF

length: 13
size: few
J: TRBJ1-2
D: NA
V: TRBV7-6
DNA: TGTGCCAGCAGTCTAAATCAGGGAAATGGCTACACCTTC
CDR3: CASSLNQGNGYTF

length: 13
size: NA
J: TRBJ1-1
D: NA
V: TRBV2
DNA: TGTGCCAGCACCGCCGAGACGAACACTGAAGCTTTCTTT
CDR3: CASTAETNTEAFF